Below are 31 T cell receptor beta chains sequenced from a single sample in a study of T cell repertoires in cytomegalovirus infection. No antigen has been identified for these receptors. One entry per CDR3 protein results from TCRdb running MiXCR on the reads. The sample has about 85,000 distinct CDR3 sequences, 45% to 50% seen once; the top ten hold over 90%. The input for sequencing was CD8+ T cells from cultured PBMCs, taken from culture after CMV antigen stimulation. The receptor set was obtained from a human donor in good health (CMV status not recorded). Some clones in this sample may be carry-over from other donors' samples.

This clonotype has a handful of counts. The V gene is TRBV27, the J gene TRBJ2-7, with D tentatively TRBD2 (5 bases). Trimming pared 3 bases from V and 7 bases from J, leaving 16 bases between. Germline lookup yields CDR1 MNHEY and CDR2 SMNVEV (reference sequence). CDR3 length: 14 amino acids. The CDR3 protein is CASSFKEYSGEQYF. The CDR3 bases are TGTGCCAGCAGTTTCAAGGAGTACTCGGGGGAGCAGTACTTC.

This clonotype came up once. CDR3 DNA: TGTGCCAGCAGTTTCCTCAGGGATGGGGGGGGTGAGCAGTTCTTC. This codes for CASSFLRDGGGEQFF. V and J are TRBV27 and TRBJ2-1; TRBD2 agrees at 7 bases. CDR3 size: 15 residues. Trimming at V came to 3 bases and at J to 9 bases, leaving 11 bases not matched to a gene. The germline gives CDR1 MNHEY, CDR2 SMNVEV (reference sequence).

The chain joins TRBV29-1 to TRBJ2-5, with 10 bases identical to TRBD1. This CDR3 comprises 20 residues. CDR1 is SQVTM, CDR2 ANQGSEA, per germline. Losses at the gene ends were 2 bases for V and 4 bases for J; bases not matched to a gene: 22. This CDR3 is CSVEHPDPGQGSRAGETQYF. CDR3 in DNA: TGCAGCGTTGAACATCCCGATCCGGGACAGGGGTCTAGGGCCGGAGAGACCCAGTACTTC.

The gene calls are TRBV7-9 and TRBJ1-5; possibly TRBD1 for D (5 bases). The V end lost 5 bases, the J end lost 1 base, and 18 bases lay between the germline ends. Germline V lookup: CDR1 SEHNR, CDR2 FQNEAQ (reference sequence). The CDR3 totals 17 residues. CDR3 amino acids: CASSATQPRASNQPQHF. The DNA of the CDR3 is TGTGCCAGCAGCGCGACCCAGCCCAGGGCAAGCAATCAGCCCCAGCATTTT.

The chain recombines TRBV24-1 with TRBJ1-5, with D uncertain. The V gene's germline CDR1 is KGHDR and CDR2 SFDVKD. The CDR3 totals 11 residues. V was pared by 5 bases and J by 5 bases, with 3 bases between. CDR3 DNA: TGTGCCACCAGTGGGCATCAGCCCCAGCATTTT. Translation gives CATSGHQPQHF.

The J gene is TRBJ2-7, the V gene TRBV7-2; 7 bases are a match to TRBD2. This CDR3 is built from 14 residues. CDR1 and CDR2 (germline): SGHTA, FQGNSA. The V segment lost 5 bases and the J segment 2 bases; nucleotides outside the gene matches: 6. CDR3 bases: TGTGCCAGCAGCCTTAGCGGGTTACCCTACGAGCAGTACTTC. Residues: CASSLSGLPYEQYF.

This clonotype was detected only a few times. The rearrangement uses TRBV27 and TRBJ2-3; possibly TRBD1 for D (6 bases). Trimming removed 3 bases at V and 3 bases at J, with 10 bases between. CDR3 length: 14 residues. Germline V gives CDR1 MNHEY, CDR2 SMNVEV (reference sequence). The CDR3 loop is CASSLGAETDTQYF. In DNA, the CDR3 is TGTGCCAGCAGTTTGGGGGCAGAGACAGATACGCAGTATTTT.

This clonotype has ten or more counts. This chain connects TRBV7-2 to TRBJ2-2; the match to TRBD2 covers 9 bases. This CDR3 has 16 residues. Germline CDR1 SGHTA, CDR2 FQGNSA. V shed 7 bases and J 7 bases; nucleotides not matched to a gene: 13. The DNA of the CDR3 is TGTGCCAGCACCCCCGGGCGGGAGGGCCGGGGCGGGGAGCTGTTTTTT. The encoded protein is CASTPGREGRGGELFF.

The table lists this clonotype with a few counts. The chain uses TRBV12-3 or TRBV12-4 and TRBJ1-1, with a weak D call TRBD1 (5 bases). V lost 3 bases and J lost 11, with 13 bases in between. The CDR3 contains 12 residues. This CDR3 reads CASSFRAGRAFF. CDR3 coding DNA: TGTGCCAGCAGTTTCCGGGCAGGGCGGGCTTTCTTT.

This rearrangement joins TRBV3-1 to TRBJ2-3; D gene ambiguous. Germline V lookup: CDR1 LGHDT, CDR2 YNNKEL (reference sequence). The CDR3 extends over 16 amino acids. V was cut by 0 bases and J by 2 bases, with 12 bases left in between. CDR3 residues: CASSQEEQINTDTQYF. CDR3 sequence (DNA): TGTGCCAGCAGCCAAGAGGAGCAGATTAACACAGATACGCAGTATTTT.

The chain carries TRBV7-4 and TRBJ1-6; TRBD1 agrees at 10 bases. The CDR3 totals 15 residues. J gave up 7 bases and V 3 bases, and 3 bases lay outside the gene matches. Germline V CDR1 and CDR2: SGHVT, SQSDAQ. The chain's CDR3 is CASSLTGGRNSPLHF. Written as DNA, the CDR3 is TGTGCCAGCAGCTTGACAGGGGGCAGAAATTCACCCCTCCACTTT.

This clonotype was seen a handful of times. The chain recombines TRBV7-3 with TRBJ2-1, with 7 bases lining up with TRBD1. This CDR3 spans 15 amino acids. The V and J ends lost 5 bases and 6 bases, in that order; junction bases with no gene match: 10. Germline CDR1 and CDR2: SGHTA and FQGTGA. The CDR3 region is CASSPQGLLLNEQFF. CDR3 coding DNA: TGTGCCAGCAGCCCACAGGGGCTCCTTCTCAATGAGCAGTTCTTC.

This clonotype was seen a handful of times. The chain combines TRBV7-9 with TRBJ1-6; TRBD1 might be the D (6 bases). The CDR3 runs 18 residues. CDR1 and CDR2 (germline): SEHNR, FQNEAQ (reference sequence). Trimming took off 5 bases at V and 0 bases at J, with 17 bases between the two ends. The CDR3 spells CASSPAGQGSSYNSPLHF. The CDR3 region has the DNA TGTGCCAGCAGCCCGGCGGGCCAGGGGAGCTCCTATAATTCACCCCTCCACTTT. Full variable domain (remainder filled in from reference TRBV7-9 and TRBJ1-6): DTGVSQNPRHKITKRGQNVTFRCDPISEHNRLYWYRQTLGQGPEFLTYFQNEAQLEKSRLLSDRFSAERPKGSFSTLEIQRTEQGDSAMYLCASSPAGQGSSYNSPLHFGNGTRLTVT.

The chain links TRBV30 to TRBJ1-1; D gene unclear. Trimming took off 4 bases at V and 0 bases at J, with 6 bases between the two ends. Germline V CDR1 and CDR2: GTSNPN, SVGIG (reference sequence). CDR3 length equals 12 residues. As DNA, the CDR3 is TGTGCCTGGAACATTTTGAACACTGAAGCTTTCTTT. It is translated as CAWNILNTEAFF.

This sequence joins TRBV6-8 and TRBJ2-5; D perhaps matches TRBD2 (6 bases). This CDR3 has 17 amino acids. Germline V gene lookup returns CDR1 MNHGY and CDR2 SAAAGT. V was pared by 4 bases and J by 0 bases, with 18 bases between. The CDR3 nucleotides are TGTGCCAGCAGTTCCATGGGCGGGGCGAGGTACCAAGAGACCCAGTACTTC. As protein: CASSSMGGARYQETQYF.

This chain links TRBV18 with TRBJ2-5; 12 bases line up with TRBD2. With V trimmed by 0 bases and J by 4 bases, 6 bases remained unmatched. The CDR3 has 17 amino acids. Germline V gene data show CDR1 as KGHSH and CDR2 as LQKENI. CDR3 nucleotides: TGTGCCAGCTCACCACCGGAGCGACTAGCGGGGGTAGAGACCCAGTACTTC. The encoded protein is CASSPPERLAGVETQYF.

The chain combines TRBV6-6 with TRBJ1-6, with D possibly being TRBD1 (5 bases). Trimming cost V 5 bases and J 6 bases, with 11 bases left between them. Germline CDR1 reads MNHNY; CDR2 reads SVGAGI (reference sequence). The CDR3 sequence is 14 residues long. This CDR3 reads CASSHRGGNSPLHF. DNA of the CDR3: TGTGCCAGCAGTCACCGTGGGGGTAATTCACCCCTCCACTTT.

This chain links TRBV4-1 with TRBJ2-7; D unresolved. Germline V gene lookup returns CDR1 MGHRA and CDR2 YSYEKL. The CDR3 loop spans 19 amino acids. V lost 0 bases to trimming and J lost 1 base, with 22 bases between them. CDR3 DNA sequence: TGCGCCAGCAGCCAAGAGCCCTCGTTGGGGTTAGCACTATCCTACGAGCAGTACTTC. This codes for CASSQEPSLGLALSYEQYF.

This clonotype was recorded a few times. V and J are TRBV6-2 or TRBV6-3 and TRBJ2-1, with D perhaps matching TRBD1 (6 bases). Germline V gene lookup returns CDR1 MNHEY and CDR2 SVGEGT. The V end lost 6 bases, the J end lost 5 bases, and 17 bases lay between the germline ends. The CDR3 has 15 amino acids. The CDR3 loop reads CASRTGQRTNNEQFF. DNA of the CDR3: TGTGCCAGCAGGACTGGACAGCGAACTAACAATGAGCAGTTCTTC.

This clonotype was seen more than once but under ten times. The chain couples TRBV7-9 to TRBJ2-4; tentative D call: TRBD1 (5 bases). The CDR3 length is 18 residues. Trimming pared 1 base from V and 2 bases from J, leaving 18 bases between. In germline, CDR1 is SEHNR, CDR2 FQNEAQ (reference sequence). CDR3 DNA: TGTGCCAGCAGCTTAGGCCATCGGCCAGGGAAGTCCAAAAACATTCAGTACTTC. This sequence encodes CASSLGHRPGKSKNIQYF.

This clonotype was seen many times. The genes are TRBV7-8 and TRBJ1-5; 7 nucleotides align to TRBD1. Trimming removed 4 bases from V and 0 bases from J; junction bases left unmatched: 6. The CDR3 extends over 16 amino acids. The germline V gene encodes CDR1 SGHVS and CDR2 FQNEAQ. For the CDR3, the DNA is TGTGCCAGCAGCTCCACAGGGGAAGGTAGCAATCAGCCCCAGCATTTT. It yields the protein CASSSTGEGSNQPQHF.

The CDR3 here is CASSFQGGNIQYF. The CDR3 region has the DNA TGTGCCAGCAGCTTCCAGGGGGGAAACATTCAGTACTTC. V is TRBV7-9 and J is TRBJ2-4; weak D call: TRBD1 (7 bases). The V end was cut by 3 bases, the J end by 6 bases, with 9 bases between. This CDR3 is 13 amino acids long. Germline V CDR1 and CDR2: SEHNR, FQNEAQ (reference sequence).

The rearrangement joins TRBV5-1 to TRBJ2-5, with 13 bases that match TRBD2. The CDR3 sequence is 16 residues long. V dropped 4 bases and J dropped 5; count of bases not matched to a gene: 8. Per germline, CDR1 SGHRS and CDR2 YFSETQ. The chain's CDR3 is CASSRTSGGALETQYF. The CDR3 nucleotides read TGCGCCAGCAGCCGCACTAGCGGGGGGGCACTCGAGACCCAGTACTTC. The whole variable domain, remainder taken from reference TRBV5-1 and TRBJ2-5, is KAGVTQTPRYLIKTRGQQVTLSCSPISGHRSVSWYQQTPGQGLQFLFEYFSETQRNKGNFPGRFSGRQFSNSRSEMNVSTLELGDSALYLCASSRTSGGALETQYFGPGTRLLVL.

V usage is TRBV7-4 and J usage is TRBJ2-1, with 12 bases aligning to TRBD2. CDR3 length equals 18 residues. Per germline, CDR1 SGHVT and CDR2 SQSDAQ. The V segment lost 5 bases and the J segment 0 bases; nucleotides outside the gene matches: 8. Written as DNA, the CDR3 is TGTGCCAGCAGCCAGACTAGCGGGGGACCCTCCTCCTACAATGAGCAGTTCTTC. Translated: CASSQTSGGPSSYNEQFF.

The chain recombines TRBV27 with TRBJ2-5, with 14 positions matching TRBD2. The CDR3 covers 19 residues. Unmatched junction bases numbered 15, after V lost 4 bases and J lost 5 bases. Germline V gene lookup returns CDR1 MNHEY and CDR2 SMNVEV (reference sequence). The CDR3, as DNA: TGTGCCAGCAGTTCTCGCTCGGGACTAGCGGGAGAAGGCCTGGAGACCCAGTACTTC. Protein sequence: CASSSRSGLAGEGLETQYF.

The J gene is TRBJ1-6, the V gene TRBV2; D may be TRBD1 (6 bases). V lost 7 bases to trimming and J lost 6 bases, with 16 bases between them. In germline, CDR1 is SNHLY, CDR2 FYNNEI. The CDR3 has 15 amino acids. The DNA of the CDR3 is TGTGCCAGCACCATACAGGGCACAGTTAATTCACCCCTCCACTTT. Its protein is CASTIQGTVNSPLHF. Supplemented by reference TRBV2 and TRBJ1-6, the full variable domain reads EPEVTQTPSHQVTQMGQEVILRCVPISNHLYFYWYRQILGQKVEFLVSFYNNEISEKSEIFDDQFSVERPDGSNFTLKIRSTKLEDSAMYFCASTIQGTVNSPLHFGNGTRLTVT.

The genes are TRBV6-5 and TRBJ2-3; 7 bases match TRBD1. The CDR3 contains 15 residues. Germline values: CDR1 MNHEY, CDR2 SVGAGI. J was trimmed by 1 base and V by 2 bases; bases with no gene match: 3. The CDR3 is CASSYRGRGTDTQYF. DNA for the CDR3: TGTGCCAGCAGTTACAGGGGGCGAGGCACAGATACGCAGTATTTT.

The chain links TRBV28 to TRBJ2-3, with a weak D call TRBD2 (6 bases). Trimming removed 3 bases from V and 5 bases from J, with 9 bases in between. The CDR3 contains 13 residues. CDR1 is MDHEN and CDR2 is SYDVKM in the germline V gene. The CDR3 spells CASSLAGQDTQYF. In nucleotides, the CDR3 is TGTGCCAGCAGTTTGGCGGGGCAAGATACGCAGTATTTT.

The V call is TRBV6-6, the J call TRBJ2-1, with 11 bases matching TRBD2. CDR1 is MNHNY and CDR2 is SVGAGI in the germline V gene (reference sequence). The CDR3 has 14 residues. The junction had 6 bases not matched to a gene; V was cut back by 10 bases and J by 4 bases. The CDR3 DNA is TGTGCCACTCCGGGACTAGCGGTTTACAATGAGCAGTTCTTC. Its protein product is CATPGLAVYNEQFF.

The CDR3 DNA sequence: TGCGCCAGCAGTGAATTAAGCCGGGACAGGGCATTCTACAATGAGCAGTTCTTC. It yields the protein CASSELSRDRAFYNEQFF. The chain couples TRBV10-2 to TRBJ2-1, with 9 bases identical to TRBD1. V trimming: 3 bases; J trimming: 3 bases; junction bases outside the gene matches: 12. Germline assignment: CDR1 WSHSY and CDR2 SAAADI. This CDR3 comprises 18 residues.

V gene TRBV20-1 combines with J gene TRBJ2-5; unclear D gene. Trimming removed 0 bases from V and 6 bases from J, with 17 bases in between. CDR3 length equals 15 residues. The V gene's germline CDR1 is DFQATT and CDR2 SNEGSKA (reference sequence). The chain's CDR3 is CSARDRGRRPKTQYF. Here the CDR3 DNA reads TGCAGTGCTAGAGACCGCGGACGGCGCCCAAAGACCCAGTACTTC.